Presented here are 29 T cell receptor beta chains from one specimen sequenced in a study of human T cells and chemical hapten exposure. In TCRdb, the RACE reads were re-called with MiXCR into one record per CDR3 protein. The sample lists about 93,000 distinct CDR3 sequences, about 8.8% occurring once. Time point defined: healthy volunteer bleed at 2 weeks. It was from unfractionated whole blood that total RNA was extracted. The sample was whole blood. These TCRs come from a female donor in good health. Some clones in this sample may be carry-over from other donors' samples.

This clonotype was recorded many times. The rearrangement links TRBV13 to TRBJ2-7, with unresolved D. Germline loops: CDR1 PRHDT, CDR2 FYEKMQ (reference sequence). The CDR3 is 15 residues long. V lost 0 bases and J lost 0, with 9 bases in between. CDR3 sequence: CASSLGRPTSYEQYF. The CDR3 DNA sequence: TGTGCCAGCAGCTTAGGCCGACCCACCTCCTACGAGCAGTACTTC.

This clonotype was recorded a few times. The J gene is TRBJ1-2, the V gene TRBV29-1; D call uncertain. V lost 6 bases and J 7 bases, leaving 9 bases between the germline ends. Germline lookup yields CDR1 SQVTM and CDR2 ANQGSEA. The CDR3 has 10 amino acids. This chain's CDR3 is CSVAEGGYTF. The CDR3 region has the DNA TGCAGCGTAGCAGAAGGTGGCTACACCTTC.

This clonotype was seen only a few times. The J gene is TRBJ2-1, the V gene TRBV9; 15 bases map to TRBD2. The J segment lost 10 bases and the V segment lost 0 bases, leaving 8 bases of the junction unmatched. In germline, CDR1 is SGDLS, CDR2 YYNGEE. This CDR3 is 17 amino acids long. CDR3 loop: CASSVGQGLAGGREQFF. The CDR3 nucleotides are TGTGCCAGCAGCGTAGGACAGGGACTAGCGGGAGGCCGGGAGCAGTTCTTC.

Many counts were recorded for this clonotype. The chain is built from TRBV7-8 and TRBJ2-5; D possibly matches TRBD1 or TRBD2 (6 bases each). The V end lost 1 base, the J end lost 4 bases, and 16 bases lay between the germline ends. From germline, CDR1 is SGHVS and CDR2 FQNEAQ. CDR3 length: 16 residues. Written as DNA, the CDR3 is TGTGCCAGCAGCTTAGTAGTTCCCGGGGGCAGAGAGACCCAGTACTTC. It codes for CASSLVVPGGRETQYF. The variable domain in full, completed from reference TRBV7-8 and TRBJ2-5, reads GAGVSQSPRYKVAKRGQDVALRCDPISGHVSLFWYQQALGQGPEFLTYFQNEAQLDKSGLPSDRFFAERPEGSVSTLKIQRTQQEDSAVYLCASSLVVPGGRETQYFGPGTRLLVL.

Ten or more counts support this clonotype. The chain couples TRBV6-1 to TRBJ2-1; D gene ambiguous. This CDR3 is 10 amino acids long. The germline gives CDR1 MNHNS, CDR2 SASEGT. V lost 0 bases to trimming and J lost 14 bases, with 5 bases between them. CDR3 sequence: CASSEAPKFF. CDR3 DNA sequence: TGTGCCAGCAGTGAAGCGCCTAAGTTCTTC.

This clonotype was seen ten or more times. J is TRBJ2-7 and V is TRBV30, with TRBD1 identical over 11 bases. CDR1 is GTSNPN and CDR2 is SVGIG in the germline V gene (reference sequence). V dropped 4 bases and J dropped 6; count of bases not matched to a gene: 8. This CDR3 contains 14 residues. The CDR3 sequence is CAWTPWTGGREQYF. DNA of the CDR3: TGTGCCTGGACCCCGTGGACAGGGGGCCGCGAGCAGTACTTC.

This clonotype was detected only a few times. Just one base apart from a much larger clone, this may be a read error. The V gene is TRBV2, the J gene TRBJ1-2; 8 nucleotides line up with TRBD1. This CDR3 is 12 amino acids long. V shed 7 bases and J 6 bases; nucleotides not matched to a gene: 4. Germline V CDR1 and CDR2: SNHLY, FYNNEI. The chain's CDR3 is CASKDRGDGYTF. The CDR3 coding sequence is TGTGCCAGCAAAGACAGGGGTGATGGCTACACCTTC.

This clonotype has only a few counts. V is TRBV29-1 and J is TRBJ2-7; TRBD2 matches at 12 bases. This CDR3 contains 14 residues. Germline loops: CDR1 SQVTM, CDR2 ANQGSEA. J lost 3 bases, V lost 6 bases, and 6 bases had no gene match. The DNA of the CDR3 is TGCAGCGTAGAGACTAGCGGGGGACTCTACGAGCAGTACTTC. This sequence encodes CSVETSGGLYEQYF.

The rearrangement uses TRBV9 and TRBJ1-2, with unresolved D. The CDR3 length is 13 residues. The V gene lost 4 bases and the J gene lost 1 base, with 8 bases spanning the gap. Germline CDR1 reads SGDLS; CDR2 reads YYNGEE. CDR3: CASSPGYNYGYTF. The CDR3 bases are TGTGCCAGCAGCCCCGGTTATAACTATGGCTACACCTTC.

This clonotype was found many times. This sequence joins TRBV30 and TRBJ1-3; unclear D gene. Trimming took off 3 bases at V and 0 bases at J, with 12 bases between the two ends. This CDR3 has 15 residues. Germline CDR1 and CDR2: GTSNPN and SVGIG (reference sequence). In nucleotides, the CDR3 is TGTGCCTGGAGCATGGACTCTAGCTCTGGAAACACCATATATTTT. This codes for CAWSMDSSSGNTIYF.

This clonotype was seen ten or more times. The genes are TRBV12-3 or TRBV12-4 and TRBJ1-6; 11 bases agree with TRBD1. The CDR3 has 15 amino acids. V was pared by 5 bases and J by 9 bases, with 6 bases of the junction left unmatched. The DNA of the CDR3 is TGTGCCAGCAGTGCCGGACAGGGGGCGAGTTCACCCCTCCACTTT. This translates into CASSAGQGASSPLHF.

The gene calls are TRBV2 and TRBJ2-5, with 10 positions matching TRBD2. Germline assignment: CDR1 SNHLY and CDR2 FYNNEI. This CDR3 has 15 amino acids. With V trimmed by 4 bases and J by 0 bases, 2 bases remained unmatched. CDR3 sequence: CASSGGLADQETQYF. The CDR3 nucleotides are TGTGCCAGCAGTGGAGGACTAGCGGACCAAGAGACCCAGTACTTC.

This clonotype was recorded a few times. The chain has TRBV27 and TRBJ2-3; 11 bases align to TRBD2. With V trimmed by 2 bases and J by 6 bases, 4 bases remained unmatched. Germline assignment: CDR1 MNHEY and CDR2 SMNVEV (reference sequence). The CDR3 length is 15 residues. The CDR3 DNA is TGTGCCAGCAGTTTAAGTGCTAGCGGGGGGGATACGCAGTATTTT. Protein product: CASSLSASGGDTQYF.

The genes are TRBV27 and TRBJ2-6, with D perhaps given as TRBD1 or TRBD2 (5 bases each). The CDR3 has 16 residues. Trimming shortened V by 5 bases and J by 0 bases, and 11 bases separated the two germline ends. Germline CDR1 reads MNHEY; CDR2 reads SMNVEV (reference sequence). CDR3 residues: CASSARGISGANVLTF. The DNA for the CDR3 is TGTGCCAGCAGTGCCCGGGGCATCTCTGGGGCCAACGTCCTGACTTTC.

This clonotype has a count of ten or more. The J gene is TRBJ2-1, the V gene TRBV2, with 13 bases matching TRBD2. The germline V gene has CDR1 SNHLY and CDR2 FYNNEI. The CDR3 is 13 amino acids. J lost 12 bases, V lost 7 bases, and 6 bases had no gene match. CDR3 amino acids: CASTTSGRAWQFF. CDR3 nucleotide sequence: TGTGCCAGCACCACTAGCGGGAGGGCCTGGCAGTTCTTC. Full variable domain (outside the CDR3, taken from reference TRBV2 and TRBJ2-1): EPEVTQTPSHQVTQMGQEVILRCVPISNHLYFYWYRQILGQKVEFLVSFYNNEISEKSEIFDDQFSVERPDGSNFTLKIRSTKLEDSAMYFCASTTSGRAWQFFGPGTRLTVL.

This clonotype was counted between two and nine times. V usage is TRBV12-3 or TRBV12-4 and J usage is TRBJ1-3, with a weak D call TRBD1 (6 bases). There are 15 residues in the CDR3. Trimming left V 7 bases short and J 1 base short, with 14 bases between. DNA for the CDR3: TGTGCCAGCAAGACAGGACTTTATTCTGGAAACACCATATATTTT. Translated: CASKTGLYSGNTIYF.

The V call is TRBV5-6, the J call TRBJ2-2; D unresolved. CDR1 and CDR2 (germline): SGHDT, YYEEEE. The CDR3 is 13 residues long. The V gene lost 3 bases and the J gene lost 1 base, with 4 bases spanning the gap. CDR3 residues: CASSSRNTGELFF. The CDR3 DNA reads as TGTGCCAGCAGCTCTCGGAACACCGGGGAGCTGTTTTTT.

This clonotype came up a few times. V is TRBV7-2 and J is TRBJ1-5; D gene uncertain. This CDR3 contains 13 residues. CDR1 and CDR2 from the germline V gene are SGHTA and FQGNSA. V lost 2 bases and J lost 5, with 7 bases in between. The CDR3 DNA follows: TGTGCCAGCAGCTTATATCTAGATCAGCCCCAGCATTTT. It specifies CASSLYLDQPQHF.

This clonotype showed up many times. The chain has TRBV7-2 and TRBJ1-2; D is uncertain. The CDR3 contains 14 residues. The germline V gene encodes CDR1 SGHTA and CDR2 FQGNSA. Deletions cut 5 bases from V and 0 bases from J, with 10 bases between. The CDR3 DNA follows: TGTGCCAGCAGCGACGATTACTCTAACTATGGCTACACCTTC. It translates to CASSDDYSNYGYTF.

This clonotype has only a few counts. This chain uses TRBV28 with TRBJ2-7, with 7 bases identical to TRBD1. The CDR3 is 14 residues long. V lost 5 bases, J lost 6 bases, and 10 bases stayed unmatched. Germline assignment: CDR1 MDHEN and CDR2 SYDVKM. DNA of the CDR3: TGTGCCAGCAGTCCGCCCGACAGGGTGGGCGAGCAGTACTTC. Translating it yields CASSPPDRVGEQYF.

The chain combines TRBV27 with TRBJ2-1, with D possibly TRBD2 on 6 matching bases. V gave up 6 bases and J gave up 13 bases, with 13 bases separating them. CDR3 length: 11 amino acids. Germline V gene sequence: CDR1 MNHEY, CDR2 SMNVEV (reference sequence). Here the CDR3 reads CASSERGGQFF. The CDR3 DNA sequence: TGTGCCAGCAGCGAAAGGGGAGGCCAGTTCTTC.

This clonotype appeared many times. The V gene is TRBV20-1, the J gene TRBJ2-3, with a possible D match to TRBD2 (6 bases). The germline V gene has CDR1 DFQATT and CDR2 SNEGSKA (reference sequence). Trimming stripped 4 bases from V and 1 base from J, with 12 bases between. This CDR3 spans 14 amino acids. Here the CDR3 reads CSAIPGGGTDTQYF. The CDR3 region has the DNA TGCAGTGCTATCCCCGGGGGAGGCACAGATACGCAGTATTTT.

J is TRBJ1-1 and V is TRBV20-1; no clear D gene. Per the germline V gene, CDR1 is DFQATT and CDR2 is SNEGSKA (reference sequence). The V and J ends lost 3 bases and 4 bases respectively, with 9 bases between them. This CDR3 region has 12 residues. This CDR3 reads CSASPVGTEAFF. DNA for the CDR3: TGCAGTGCTAGCCCCGTTGGCACTGAAGCTTTCTTT.

CDR3 DNA: TGTGCCACTGGGAGGGACAGGGTCTATCAGCCCCAGCATTTT. It yields the protein CATGRDRVYQPQHF. The rearrangement uses TRBV28 and TRBJ1-5; 9 nucleotides align to TRBD1. Germline CDR1 and CDR2: MDHEN and SYDVKM. Trimming took 10 bases from V and 5 from J; bases not matched to a gene: 9. The CDR3 loop spans 14 amino acids.

This clonotype was observed many times. The chain combines TRBV6-2 or TRBV6-3 with TRBJ1-2, with 7 bases identical to TRBD1. J gave up 3 bases and V 7 bases, and 8 bases lay outside the gene matches. This CDR3 is 14 amino acids long. The V gene's germline CDR1 is MNHEY and CDR2 SVGEGT. This CDR3 is CASKRSGGDYGYTF. The CDR3 DNA is TGTGCCAGCAAAAGATCAGGGGGAGACTATGGCTACACCTTC.

This clonotype was found a few times. This CDR3 reads CASSRAGALSSYEQYF. CDR3 nucleotides: TGTGCCAGCAGCCGCGCGGGAGCCCTCAGCTCCTACGAGCAGTACTTC. This sequence joins TRBV11-1 and TRBJ2-7; TRBD2 matches 7 bases. The J segment lost 0 bases and the V segment lost 5 bases, leaving 10 bases of the junction unmatched. Germline assignment: CDR1 SGHAT and CDR2 FQDESV (reference sequence). CDR3 length: 16 residues.

This clonotype was seen many times. The genes are TRBV7-3 and TRBJ2-6; TRBD1 or TRBD2 may be the D gene (5 bases each). The CDR3 is 19 amino acids. Looked up from germline, CDR1 is SGHTA and CDR2 is FQGTGA. Trimming pared 2 bases from V and 0 bases from J, leaving 17 bases between. For the CDR3, the DNA is TGTGCCAGCAGCTTACATTCGGGACCCTATAGCTCTGGGGCCAACGTCCTGACTTTC. It yields the protein CASSLHSGPYSSGANVLTF.

This clonotype was seen many times. The J gene is TRBJ1-1, the V gene TRBV20-1, with TRBD1 identical over 7 bases. The CDR3 totals 14 residues. Germline assignment: CDR1 DFQATT and CDR2 SNEGSKA (reference sequence). J was trimmed by 7 bases and V by 5 bases; bases with no gene match: 13. In DNA, the CDR3 is TGCAGTGCTCCTGATACAGGGGAGGGGTTTGAAGCTTTCTTT. It translates to CSAPDTGEGFEAFF.

This clonotype was observed a few times. The V and J genes are TRBV12-5 and TRBJ1-4; the D is unclear. The CDR3 is 12 residues long. V was cut by 6 bases and J by 7 bases, with 9 bases left in between. Germline CDR1 reads LGHNT; CDR2 reads FRNRAP. CDR3 nucleotide sequence: TGTGCTAGTGGCCCTATAGGTGAAAAACTGTTTTTT. Residues: CASGPIGEKLFF.